These 18 T cell receptor beta chains originate from one sample sequenced in a study of T cell responses to AZD1222 COVID-19 vaccine. Method: immunoSEQ multiplex PCR; TCRdb's copy keeps in-frame clones and lacks some. Altogether under 200,000 clones are present, 94% being singletons, with the ten largest covering approximately 0.6%. The sequencing here drew on peripheral blood, taken on day 0 of AZD1222 vaccination. All receptors derive from an adult in good health.

The chain combines TRBV6-5 with TRBJ1-5; D unresolved. Germline CDR1 is MNHEY and CDR2 is SVGAGI. The CDR3 consists of 14 residues. V was trimmed by 10 bases and J by 3 bases, leaving 16 bases between them. The DNA of the CDR3 is TGTGCCACCCGACAAAGCTTTTCCAATCAGCCCCAGCATTTT. Translated, it gives CATRQSFSNQPQHF.

This rearrangement joins TRBV6-1 to TRBJ1-5, with TRBD1 identical over 7 bases. The germline V gene encodes CDR1 MNHNS and CDR2 SASEGT. With 4 bases clipped from V and 1 base from J, the junction kept 7 bases outside the gene matches. This CDR3 contains 16 residues. Written as DNA, the CDR3 is TGTGCCAGCAGTGGGACAGGTGGGGGGAGCAATCAGCCCCAGCATTTT. Its protein product is CASSGTGGGSNQPQHF.

This chain joins TRBV28 and TRBJ2-7; the match to TRBD1 covers 7 bases. The germline V gene has CDR1 MDHEN and CDR2 SYDVKM. There are 11 residues in the CDR3. Trimming cost V 5 bases and J 9 bases; bases outside gene matches: 4. CDR3 nucleotides: TGTGCCAGCAGTGACCGGGACAGGCAGTACTTC. Its protein product is CASSDRDRQYF.

The chain employs TRBV3-1 (or the pseudogene TRBV3-2) and TRBJ1-2, with D possibly matching TRBD1 (5 bases). The CDR3 runs to 14 residues. The V end was cut by 4 bases, the J end by 3 bases, with 12 bases between. CDR1 and CDR2 from the germline V gene are LGHDT and YNNKEL (reference sequence). CDR3 region: CASSPRAGDYGYTF. DNA for the CDR3: TGTGCCAGCAGCCCCCGGGCGGGGGACTATGGCTACACCTTC.

CDR3 in amino acids: CASSVGQANTEAFF. CDR3 coding DNA: TGTGCCAGCAGCGTGGGACAGGCGAACACTGAAGCTTTCTTT. The chain has TRBV13 and TRBJ1-1; the match to TRBD1 covers 8 bases. CDR3 length equals 14 residues. Looked up from germline, CDR1 is PRHDT and CDR2 is FYEKMQ (reference sequence). Unmatched junction bases numbered 3, after V lost 5 bases and J lost 1 base. Full variable domain (outside the CDR3, taken from reference TRBV13 and TRBJ1-1): AAGVIQSPRHLIKEKRETATLKCYPIPRHDTVYWYQQGPGQDPQFLISFYEKMQSDKGSIPDRFSAQQFSDYHSELNMSSLELGDSALYFCASSVGQANTEAFFGQGTRLTVV.

This rearrangement joins TRBV30 to TRBJ1-1, with 8 nucleotides matching TRBD1. The germline CDR1 and CDR2 sequences are GTSNPN and SVGIG (reference sequence). The CDR3 is made up of 14 amino acids. The trim removed 4 bases at V and 4 bases at J, leaving 8 bases unmatched. CDR3 loop: CAWNAGQGPTEAFF. The CDR3 nucleotides read TGTGCCTGGAACGCCGGACAGGGCCCCACTGAAGCTTTCTTT.

V gene TRBV6-4 combines with J gene TRBJ2-7, with 9 bases fitting TRBD1. This CDR3 comprises 16 residues. CDR1 MRHNA and CDR2 SNTAGT come from the germline V gene. The CDR3 region has the DNA TGTGCCAGCAGTGGTTACACTCACGATATGGACAGGGGAAGGCATGTC. Translation gives CASSGYTHDMDRGRHV.

The chain combines TRBV28 with TRBJ2-3, with 8 nucleotides matching TRBD2. CDR1 and CDR2 from the germline V gene are MDHEN and SYDVKM. The trim removed 3 bases at V and 6 bases at J, leaving 8 bases unmatched. The CDR3 spans 15 residues. This CDR3 reads CASSFHGREVDTQYF. CDR3 in DNA: TGTGCCAGCAGTTTCCACGGGCGGGAGGTCGATACGCAGTATTTT.

The gene calls are TRBV15 and TRBJ2-2; a possible D gene is TRBD1 (5 bases). CDR1 LNHNV and CDR2 YYDKDF come from the germline V gene (reference sequence). The length of the CDR3 is 15 residues. Trimming left V 5 bases short and J 2 bases short, with 12 bases between. CDR3 region: CATSEPQDNTGELFF. The DNA for the CDR3 is TGTGCCACCAGCGAACCACAGGATAACACCGGGGAGCTGTTTTTT.

This rearrangement joins TRBV25-1 to TRBJ1-2; no clear D gene. Germline lookup yields CDR1 MGHDK and CDR2 SYGVNS. V lost 4 bases and J lost 4, with 10 bases in between. The CDR3 is made up of 13 amino acids. The CDR3 sequence is CASSAEKSYGYTF. DNA for the CDR3: TGTGCCAGCAGTGCGGAAAAGAGCTATGGCTACACCTTC.

This chain links TRBV21-1 with TRBJ2-2; TRBD1 is taken as the D call from the table, unchecked against the DNA. TRBV21-1 is recorded as a pseudogene. The CDR3 consists of 17 residues. CDR3 sequence (DNA): TGTGCCAGCAGGGGGGAGCGACAGGGGAAACACACCGGGGAGCTGTTTTTT. This gives the protein CASRGERQGKHTGELFF.

This chain links TRBV3-1 (or the pseudogene TRBV3-2) with TRBJ1-2; D remains unclear. This CDR3 comprises 11 residues. V was shortened by 4 bases and J by 2 bases, with 2 bases between the two germline ends. The germline V gene encodes CDR1 LGHDT and CDR2 YNNKEL (reference sequence). The CDR3 nucleotides are TGTGCCAGCAGCCTGAACTATGGCTACACCTTC. This codes for CASSLNYGYTF.

This clone was recorded once. The genes are TRBV3-1 (or the pseudogene TRBV3-2) and TRBJ2-5, with 7 bases fitting TRBD2. Unmatched junction bases numbered 9, after V lost 0 bases and J lost 5 bases. Germline V lookup: CDR1 LGHDT, CDR2 YNNKEL (reference sequence). The CDR3 is 16 amino acids. Here the CDR3 reads CASSQDLLREGETQYF. The CDR3 bases are TGTGCCAGCAGCCAAGATCTTTTGAGGGAGGGGGAGACCCAGTACTTC.

This chain joins TRBV2 and TRBJ2-7, with D perhaps matching TRBD1 or TRBD2 (5 bases each). The CDR3 has 15 residues. CDR1 and CDR2 (germline): SNHLY, FYNNEI. The V gene lost 4 bases and the J gene lost 3 bases, with 16 bases spanning the gap. The CDR3 loop is CASSAGYGVGYEQYF. The DNA of the CDR3 is TGTGCCAGCAGTGCAGGGTACGGGGTCGGCTACGAGCAGTACTTC. The entire variable domain, with the rest obtained from reference TRBV2 and TRBJ2-7, is as follows: EPEVTQTPSHQVTQMGQEVILRCVPISNHLYFYWYRQILGQKVEFLVSFYNNEISEKSEIFDDQFSVERPDGSNFTLKIRSTKLEDSAMYFCASSAGYGVGYEQYFGPGTRLTVT.

This rearrangement joins TRBV11-2 to TRBJ2-1; D possibly corresponds to TRBD1 (5 bases). Looked up from germline, CDR1 is SGHAT and CDR2 is FQNNGV. CDR3 length equals 14 residues. Between the trimmed V and J ends, which lost 1 base and 4 bases, there was a span of 8 bases. The CDR3 spells CASSLVKGYNEQFF. CDR3 sequence (DNA): TGTGCCAGCAGCTTAGTAAAGGGGTACAATGAGCAGTTCTTC.

This clone was observed once. In DNA, the CDR3 is TGTGCCAGCAGCTTGGTGGGGACAGGGGGCGTTGAAGCTTTCTTT. Translation gives CASSLVGTGGVEAFF. The V and J genes are TRBV5-8 and TRBJ1-1; TRBD1 aligns across 12 bases. The CDR3 sequence is 15 residues long. Trimming took 0 bases from V and 7 from J; bases not matched to a gene: 4. Germline CDR1 reads SGHTS; CDR2 reads YDEGEE.

The V gene is TRBV6-1, the J gene TRBJ1-5; D remains ambiguous. This CDR3 region has 14 residues. In germline, CDR1 is MNHNS, CDR2 SASEGT. The V and J ends lost 1 base and 4 bases respectively, with 8 bases between them. CDR3: CASSEGPGNQPQHF. Here the CDR3 DNA reads TGTGCCAGCAGTGAAGGTCCGGGGAATCAGCCCCAGCATTTT.

The genes are TRBV4-2 and TRBJ2-7; 7 bases line up with TRBD1. CDR3 length: 15 amino acids. Germline V gene sequence: CDR1 LGHNA, CDR2 YNFKEQ. V was clipped by 2 bases and J by 4 bases; unmatched bases: 8. The CDR3 sequence: CASSQIQGTAYEQYF. The DNA of the CDR3 is TGTGCCAGCAGCCAAATCCAAGGGACAGCGTACGAGCAGTACTTC.